This T cell receptor (beta chain) was identified during a study of blood T cell repertoires in COVID-19 (dated by TCRdb to the early 2020s). Looking at the study overall: Samples from collaborators originated in the United States, Italy and Spain and spanned both the acute and convalescent phases of COVID-19. The material from the prospective study consisted of cDNA or gDNA derived from T cells, B-cell-depleted T cells, or PBMCs. Subjects who had been exposed to COVID-19, were actively infected with it, or had recovered from it provided the deeply sampled blood TCRbeta repertoires that made up the dataset. The repertoires were made available in a free public database intended to serve as a resource for research on the immune response to SARS-CoV-2. The samples were drawn from two sources: the first 160 participants of the ongoing ImmuneRACE study, and 1,254 subjects contributed by 6 global collaborators. A de-identified subject ID, COVID-19 status, age in years and sex were almost always included in the sample metadata. Where available, HLA class I and class II types were taken from metadata supplied by the sample provider and were not determined by assay-based typing. Broader findings and caveats from the paper: The quantity of clinical and demographic metadata differed by source and by participant and was supplied without curation.

Regarding this clone: The antigen this receptor binds is unknown. Base qualities were left out, and no much larger clone turns up one base away.

The CDR3 covers 17 residues, taking in both the cysteine and the phenylalanine. Here the CDR3 DNA is all that survives: 51 bases in frame from base 1. From V the trimming removes 5 bases and from J it removes 5 bases, while the gene matches leave 10 bases of the junction unaccounted for. The germline V gene encodes CDR1 ENHRY and CDR2 SYGVKD. Samples from volunteer blood donors who had recovered from COVID-19 were contributed by a second Seattle source. Each collaborating institution followed its own protocols to collect whole blood in K2EDTA tubes. Collaborator samples were shipped for TCRbeta analysis as frozen whole blood, isolated PBMCs, or DNA extracted from either sample type. TCRbeta CDR3 regions were amplified from genomic DNA by means of the immunoSEQ Assay, a bias-controlled multiplex PCR. The original pipeline was this. The number of nucleated cells in each sample was estimated from the amplification of reference gene primers within the assay. Sequence reads were collapsed and filtered to measure the absolute abundance of every unique TCRbeta CDR3 rearrangement. For each sample, productive Simpson clonality was calculated by taking the square root of Simpson's diversity index across productive rearrangements. Sourced from immuneACCESS, this table was stored by TCRdb with only in-frame sequences that have V and J called. A share of the clones is absent; for the studies checked, an unresolved V gene accounts for under half, and the remainder has no known explanation. Clonal size and the V and J genes are those of that table, whereas D and trimming came from the DNA. Across this sample there are 250,000 to 350,000 clones, with approximately 87% seen only once. 7.8% of the sample belongs to the ten largest clones.

Sequencing was performed on peripheral blood. The receptor was isolated from a woman between 50 and 59 years old who had recovered from COVID-19. The rearranged segments are TRBV10-3 and TRBJ2-2; the central 11 bases match TRBD1. The nucleotide sequence reads TGTGCCATCAGTTCCGGGACAGGGGGACCCGGTACCGGGGAGCTGTTTTTT. This codes for CAISSGTGGPGTGELFF.